This T cell receptor beta chain is from a study of cytomegalovirus exposure and HLA in healthy donors. Study context: Out of 150 million to 200 million T cells, an earlier analysis found fewer than 140 million unique TCR beta sequences in total.

This clone was recorded a few times. Its antigen remains unidentified. The CDR3 is 15 residues long. CDR1 and CDR2 (germline): SNHLY, FYNNEI. With 2 bases removed from V and 0 bases from J, the gap between germline ends came to 9 bases. The study ran its PCR with 60 Vbeta and 13 Jbeta primers. Libraries were prepared by immunoSEQ multiplex PCR; TCRdb keeps only in-frame clonotypes and omits some of them. The top ten hold around 5.8% of the sample, which has 120,000 or so clones, approximately 80% seen once. General study findings and limits: Follow-up analysis later connected one missense variant in DCLRE1C with trimming of TCR beta V- and J-genes. Most of the TCR beta V segments (in an earlier analysis) were productive either about 87% or about 30% of the time.

While unrecorded immune exposures were likely, the donors were nominally healthy when sampled. This chain connects TRBV2 to TRBJ2-3; tentative D call: TRBD2 (5 bases). This clonotype originated in a man aged 18 to 29 in good health and CMV-seropositive. The sequenced sample was PBMCs. The chain's CDR3 is CASSEPGGSTDTQYF. The CDR3 DNA reads as TGTGCCAGCAGTGAACCAGGCGGGAGCACAGATACGCAGTATTTT.